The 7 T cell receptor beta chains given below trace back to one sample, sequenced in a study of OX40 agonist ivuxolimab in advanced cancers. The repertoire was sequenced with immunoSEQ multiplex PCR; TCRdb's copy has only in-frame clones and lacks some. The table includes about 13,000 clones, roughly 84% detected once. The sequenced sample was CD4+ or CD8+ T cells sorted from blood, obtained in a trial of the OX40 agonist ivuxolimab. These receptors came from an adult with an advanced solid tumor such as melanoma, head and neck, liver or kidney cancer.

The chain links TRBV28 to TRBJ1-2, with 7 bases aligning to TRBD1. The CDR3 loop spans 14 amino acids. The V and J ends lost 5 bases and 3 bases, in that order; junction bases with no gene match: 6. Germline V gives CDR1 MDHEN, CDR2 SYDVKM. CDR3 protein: CASSTLTGYYGYTF. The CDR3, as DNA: TGTGCCAGCAGTACCCTGACAGGGTACTATGGCTACACCTTC.

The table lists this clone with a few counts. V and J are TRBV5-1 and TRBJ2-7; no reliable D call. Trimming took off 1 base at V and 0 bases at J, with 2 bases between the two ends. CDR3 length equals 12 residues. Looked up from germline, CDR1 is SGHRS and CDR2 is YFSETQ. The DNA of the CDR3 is TGCGCCAGCAGCTTGACCTCCTACGAGCAGTACTTC. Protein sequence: CASSLTSYEQYF.

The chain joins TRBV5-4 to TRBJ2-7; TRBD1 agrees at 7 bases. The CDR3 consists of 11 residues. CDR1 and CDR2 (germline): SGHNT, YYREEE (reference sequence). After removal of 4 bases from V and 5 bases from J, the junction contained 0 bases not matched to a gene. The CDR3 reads CASSRGHEQYF. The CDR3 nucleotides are TGTGCCAGCAGCAGGGGGCACGAGCAGTACTTC.

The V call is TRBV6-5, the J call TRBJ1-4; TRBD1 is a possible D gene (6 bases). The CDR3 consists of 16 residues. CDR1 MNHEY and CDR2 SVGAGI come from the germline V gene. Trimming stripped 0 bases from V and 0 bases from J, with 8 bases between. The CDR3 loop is CASSYSWTATNEKLFF. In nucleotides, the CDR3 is TGTGCCAGCAGTTACTCATGGACAGCAACTAATGAAAAACTGTTTTTT.

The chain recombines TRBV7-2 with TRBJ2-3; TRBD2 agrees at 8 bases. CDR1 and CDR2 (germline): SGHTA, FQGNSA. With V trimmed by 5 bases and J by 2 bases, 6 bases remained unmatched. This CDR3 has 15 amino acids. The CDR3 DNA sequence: TGTGCCAGCAGCGCGACTAGCGCATACACAGATACGCAGTATTTT. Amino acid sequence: CASSATSAYTDTQYF.

CDR3 DNA: TGTGCCAGCAGCTTTTTACCCGCGGGCCCATCGACAGATACGCAGTATTTT. Amino acids: CASSFLPAGPSTDTQYF. The chain couples TRBV7-2 to TRBJ2-3; perhaps TRBD2 as D (5 bases). V dropped 3 bases and J dropped 3 bases, with 19 bases sitting between them. The CDR3 has 17 residues. The germline CDR1 and CDR2 sequences are SGHTA and FQGNSA.

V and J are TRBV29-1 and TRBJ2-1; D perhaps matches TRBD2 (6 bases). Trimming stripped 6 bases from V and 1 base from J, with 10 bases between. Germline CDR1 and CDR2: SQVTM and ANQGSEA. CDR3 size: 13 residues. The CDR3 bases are TGCAGCGTGATAGGGAGGTCCTACAATGAGCAGTTCTTC. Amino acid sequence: CSVIGRSYNEQFF.